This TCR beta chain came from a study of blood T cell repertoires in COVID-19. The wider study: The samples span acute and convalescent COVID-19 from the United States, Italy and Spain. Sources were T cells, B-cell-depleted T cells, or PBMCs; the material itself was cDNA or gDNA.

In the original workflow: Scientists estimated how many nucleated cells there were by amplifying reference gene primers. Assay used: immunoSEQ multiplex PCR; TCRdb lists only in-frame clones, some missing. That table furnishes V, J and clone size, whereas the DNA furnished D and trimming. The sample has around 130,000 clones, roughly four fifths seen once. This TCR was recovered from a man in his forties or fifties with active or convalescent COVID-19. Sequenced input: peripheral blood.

CDR3 sequence reads: CASSARETQYF. CDR3 DNA sequence: TGCGCCAGCAGCGCTCGGGAGACCCAGTACTTC. The rearrangement joins TRBV5-1 to TRBJ2-5; D unresolved. Germline V lookup: CDR1 SGHRS, CDR2 YFSETQ. CDR3 length equals 11 residues. Trimming cost V 4 bases and J 5 bases, with 6 bases left between them.